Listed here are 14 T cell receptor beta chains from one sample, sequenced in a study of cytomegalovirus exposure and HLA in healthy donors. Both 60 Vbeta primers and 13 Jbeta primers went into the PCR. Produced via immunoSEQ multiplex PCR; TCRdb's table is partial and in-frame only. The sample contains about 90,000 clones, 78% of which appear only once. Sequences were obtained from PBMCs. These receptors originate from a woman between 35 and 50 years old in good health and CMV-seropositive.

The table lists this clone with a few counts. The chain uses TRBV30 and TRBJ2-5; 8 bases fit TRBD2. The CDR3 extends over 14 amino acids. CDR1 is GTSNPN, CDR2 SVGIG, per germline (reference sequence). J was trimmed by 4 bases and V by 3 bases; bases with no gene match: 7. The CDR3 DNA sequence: TGTGCCTGGAGCCGGGGGGGGACGGGAGAGACCCAGTACTTC. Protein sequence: CAWSRGGTGETQYF.

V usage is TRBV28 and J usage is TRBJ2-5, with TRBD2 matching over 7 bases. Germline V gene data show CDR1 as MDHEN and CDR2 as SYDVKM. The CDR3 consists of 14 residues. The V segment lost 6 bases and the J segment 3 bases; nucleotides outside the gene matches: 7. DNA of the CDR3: TGTGCCAGCAGGTCCAGCGGGAACAAAGAGACCCAGTACTTC. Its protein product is CASRSSGNKETQYF. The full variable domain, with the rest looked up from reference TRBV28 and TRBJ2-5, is DVKVTQSSRYLVKRTGEKVFLECVQDMDHENMFWYRQDPGLGLRLIYFSYDVKMKEKGDIPEGYSVSREKKERFSLILESASTNQTSMYLCASRSSGNKETQYFGPGTRLLVL.

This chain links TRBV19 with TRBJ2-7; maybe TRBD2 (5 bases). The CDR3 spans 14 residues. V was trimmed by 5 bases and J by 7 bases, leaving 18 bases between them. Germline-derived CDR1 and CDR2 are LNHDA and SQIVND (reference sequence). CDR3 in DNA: TGTGCCAGTAGTTGGGGTGGAGACCGGGGAGAGCAGTACTTC. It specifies CASSWGGDRGEQYF.

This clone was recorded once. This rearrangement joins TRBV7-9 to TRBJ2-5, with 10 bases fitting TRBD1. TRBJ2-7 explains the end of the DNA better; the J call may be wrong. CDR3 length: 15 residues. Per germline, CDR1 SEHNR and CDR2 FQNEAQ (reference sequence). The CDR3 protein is CASSLIRDRGSEQYF. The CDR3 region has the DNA TGTGCCAGCAGCCTTATCAGGGACAGGGGATCCGAGCAGTACTTC.

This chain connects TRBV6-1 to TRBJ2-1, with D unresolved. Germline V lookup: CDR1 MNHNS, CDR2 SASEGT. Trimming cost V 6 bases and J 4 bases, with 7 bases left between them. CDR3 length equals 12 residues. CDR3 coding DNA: TGTGCCAGCAGCCCAGGATACAATGAGCAGTTCTTC. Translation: CASSPGYNEQFF.

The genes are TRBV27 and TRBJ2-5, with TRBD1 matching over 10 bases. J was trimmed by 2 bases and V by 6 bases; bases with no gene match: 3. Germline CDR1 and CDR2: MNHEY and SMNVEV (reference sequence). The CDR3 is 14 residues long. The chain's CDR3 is CASRGQGWQETQYF. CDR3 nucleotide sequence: TGTGCCAGCAGGGGACAGGGGTGGCAAGAGACCCAGTACTTC.

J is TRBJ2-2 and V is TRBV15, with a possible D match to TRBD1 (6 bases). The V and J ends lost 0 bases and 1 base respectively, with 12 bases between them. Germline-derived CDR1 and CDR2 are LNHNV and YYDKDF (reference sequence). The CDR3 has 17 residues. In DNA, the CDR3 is TGTGCCACCAGCAGAGAAATCGGCAGGGGGAACACCGGGGAGCTGTTTTTT. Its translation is CATSREIGRGNTGELFF.

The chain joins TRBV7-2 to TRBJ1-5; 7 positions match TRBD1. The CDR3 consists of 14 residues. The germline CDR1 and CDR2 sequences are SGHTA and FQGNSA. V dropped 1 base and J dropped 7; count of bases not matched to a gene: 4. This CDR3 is CASSLDRGRQPQHF. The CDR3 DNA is TGTGCCAGCAGCTTAGACAGGGGTAGGCAGCCCCAGCATTTT.

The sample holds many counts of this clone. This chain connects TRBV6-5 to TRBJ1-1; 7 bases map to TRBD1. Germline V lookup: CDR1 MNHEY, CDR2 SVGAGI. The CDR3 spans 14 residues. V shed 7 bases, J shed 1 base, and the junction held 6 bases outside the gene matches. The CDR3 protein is CASNYRGRNTEAFF. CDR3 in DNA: TGTGCCAGCAACTACAGGGGCAGGAACACTGAAGCTTTCTTT.

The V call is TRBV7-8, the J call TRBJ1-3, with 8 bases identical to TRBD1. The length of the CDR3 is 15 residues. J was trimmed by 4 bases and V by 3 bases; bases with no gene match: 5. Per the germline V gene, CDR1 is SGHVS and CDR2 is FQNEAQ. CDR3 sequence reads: CASSFPGGVGNTIYF. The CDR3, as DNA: TGTGCCAGCAGCTTTCCAGGGGGCGTAGGAAACACCATATATTTT.

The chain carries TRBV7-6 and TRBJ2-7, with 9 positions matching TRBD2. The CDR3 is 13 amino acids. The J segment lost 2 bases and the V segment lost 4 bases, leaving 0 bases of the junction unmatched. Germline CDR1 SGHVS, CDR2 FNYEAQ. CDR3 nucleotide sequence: TGTGCCAGCAGCTCTAGCGGGGCCTACGAGCAGTACTTC. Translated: CASSSSGAYEQYF.

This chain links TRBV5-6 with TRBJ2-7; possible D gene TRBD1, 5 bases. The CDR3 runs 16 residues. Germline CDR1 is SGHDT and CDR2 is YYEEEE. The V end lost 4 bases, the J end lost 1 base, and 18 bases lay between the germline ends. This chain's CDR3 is CASSVGSGFQSYEQYF. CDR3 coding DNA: TGTGCCAGCAGCGTTGGGTCAGGGTTCCAGTCCTACGAGCAGTACTTC.

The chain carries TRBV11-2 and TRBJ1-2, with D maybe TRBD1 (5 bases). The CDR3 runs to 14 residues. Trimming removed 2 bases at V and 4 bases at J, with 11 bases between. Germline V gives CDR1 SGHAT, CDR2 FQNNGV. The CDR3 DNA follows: TGTGCCAGCAGCTTATCACAGGTCGGCTATGGCTACACCTTC. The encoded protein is CASSLSQVGYGYTF. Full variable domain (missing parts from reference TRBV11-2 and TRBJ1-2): EAGVAQSPRYKIIEKRQSVAFWCNPISGHATLYWYQQILGQGPKLLIQFQNNGVVDDSQLPKDRFSAERLKGVDSTLKIQPAKLEDSAVYLCASSLSQVGYGYTFGSGTRLTVV.

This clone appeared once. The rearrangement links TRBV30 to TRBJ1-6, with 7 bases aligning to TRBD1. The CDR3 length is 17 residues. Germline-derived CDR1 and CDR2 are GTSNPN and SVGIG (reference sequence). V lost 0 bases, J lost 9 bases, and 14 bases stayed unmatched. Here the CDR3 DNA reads TGTGCCTGGAGTGTAAGGTGGCTAGGGGACAGCGCTTCACCCCTCCACTTT. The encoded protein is CAWSVRWLGDSASPLHF.